The 5 T cell receptor beta chains below all came from one sample that was sequenced in a study of blood T cell repertoires in COVID-19. The table came from immunoSEQ multiplex PCR; TCRdb's copy has only in-frame clones and leaves some out. The data show approximately 400,000 clones, 89% seen once. Sequences were obtained from peripheral blood. The receptors come from a man in his forties or fifties with acute or convalescent COVID-19.

The CDR3, as DNA: TGTGCCAGCAGCTGGCTGGGAGACGGTTCACCCCTCCACTTT. It translates to CASSWLGDGSPLHF. J is TRBJ1-6 and V is TRBV11-2; D call uncertain. V was clipped by 4 bases and J by 9 bases, with 13 bases between them. The CDR3 loop spans 14 amino acids. Germline CDR1 SGHAT, CDR2 FQNNGV.

The chain is built from TRBV3-1 (or the pseudogene TRBV3-2) and TRBJ2-3, with 16 nucleotides matching TRBD2. J was trimmed by 5 bases and V by 0 bases; bases with no gene match: 8. This CDR3 spans 19 amino acids. Germline V CDR1 and CDR2: LGHDT, YNNKEL (reference sequence). CDR3 loop: CASSQDRPGLAGGVDTQYF. The CDR3 bases are TGTGCCAGCAGCCAAGACAGGCCGGGACTAGCGGGAGGGGTAGATACGCAGTATTTT.

The rearrangement links TRBV7-9 to TRBJ2-5, with 13 positions matching TRBD2. Per the germline V gene, CDR1 is SEHNR and CDR2 is FQNEAQ (reference sequence). J lost 10 bases, V lost 4 bases, and 9 bases had no gene match. The CDR3 contains 15 residues. In DNA form, the CDR3 reads TGTGCCAGCAGCTGGACTAGCGGGAGTTTTAGGGACCAGTACTTC. This gives the protein CASSWTSGSFRDQYF.

The chain combines TRBV5-1 with TRBJ2-7, with D tentatively TRBD1 (6 bases). Germline-derived CDR1 and CDR2 are SGHRS and YFSETQ. V was cut by 4 bases and J by 2 bases, with 16 bases left in between. This CDR3 contains 15 residues. The CDR3 region is CASSRRDNRPYEQYF. The CDR3 region has the DNA TGCGCCAGCAGCCGCCGGGACAATCGACCCTACGAGCAGTACTTC.

In DNA form, the CDR3 reads TGCGCCAGCAGCCAAAACGCAGGGTTCAATCAGCCCCAGCATTTT. Protein product: CASSQNAGFNQPQHF. The rearrangement links TRBV4-3 to TRBJ1-5, with D possibly being TRBD1 (5 bases). Germline lookup yields CDR1 LGHNA and CDR2 YSLEER. This CDR3 region has 15 residues. V was shortened by 2 bases and J by 3 bases, with 11 bases between the two germline ends.